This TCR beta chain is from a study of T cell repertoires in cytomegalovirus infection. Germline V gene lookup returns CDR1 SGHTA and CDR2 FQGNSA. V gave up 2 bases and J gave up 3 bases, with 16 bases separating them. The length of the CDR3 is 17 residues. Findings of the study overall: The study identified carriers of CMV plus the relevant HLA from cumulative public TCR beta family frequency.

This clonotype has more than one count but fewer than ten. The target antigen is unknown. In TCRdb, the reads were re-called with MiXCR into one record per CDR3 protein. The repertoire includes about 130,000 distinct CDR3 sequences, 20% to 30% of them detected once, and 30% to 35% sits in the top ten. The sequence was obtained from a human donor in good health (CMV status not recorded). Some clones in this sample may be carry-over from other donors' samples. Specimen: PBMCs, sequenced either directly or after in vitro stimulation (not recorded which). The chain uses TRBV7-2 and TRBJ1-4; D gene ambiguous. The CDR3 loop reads CASSLREIRGSNEKLFF. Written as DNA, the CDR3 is TGTGCCAGCAGCTTAAGAGAAATTCGGGGATCTAATGAAAAACTGTTTTTT.